This T cell receptor beta chain is from a study of control samples from healthy donors and cancer patients. Assay used: immunoSEQ multiplex PCR; TCRdb lists only in-frame clones, some missing. This sample has roughly 90,000 clones, with 85% to 90% found just once. CDR3 size: 16 residues. CDR1 is MNHEY, CDR2 SMNVEV, per germline (reference sequence). V lost 0 bases and J lost 0, with 6 bases in between. There are a few counts of this clone. This rearrangement joins TRBV27 to TRBJ2-6; D remains unclear. Sequencing input: PBMCs. The receptor comes from a woman aged 50 to 65 with colorectal cancer. The chain's CDR3 is CASSLSWISGANVLTF. The DNA of the CDR3 is TGTGCCAGCAGTTTATCGTGGATCTCTGGGGCCAACGTCCTGACTTTC.